The rows below give T cell receptor beta chains drawn from one sample of a study of CD8 T cells in Susac syndrome. One entry per CDR3 protein, called by TCRdb with MiXCR from the immunoSEQ multiplex PCR reads. The sample gives about 200,000 distinct CDR3 sequences, roughly 96% of which show up once; around 0.085% is in the top ten. The sample consisted of CD4+ T cells from PBMCs. Source of these receptors: a human donor with multiple sclerosis. Each CDR3 is given with its conserved first and last residue. The D gene is left open where the match is weak.

j_call d_call cdr3_length v_call cdr3_aa
TRBJ2-2 NA 18 TRBV6-1 CASSPSLARPGDTGELFF
TRBJ2-1 NA 14 TRBV20-1 CSARGQGGYNEQFF
TRBJ2-7 NA 13 TRBV4-1 CASSRGVEYEQYF
TRBJ1-6 NA 14 TRBV30 CAWSVLGINSPLHF
TRBJ2-5 TRBD2 15 TRBV11-2 CASSRALADQETQYF
TRBJ2-5 NA 12 TRBV24-1 CATRGNGETQYF
TRBJ2-7 NA 13 TRBV7-6 CASSSAGTPSWYF
TRBJ2-7 NA 13 TRBV29-1 CSVEGPGVYEQYF
TRBJ1-2 TRBD1 13 TRBV29-1 CSAGTGSVDGYTF
TRBJ2-5 NA 12 TRBV29-1 CSVGDGGLAQYF
TRBJ1-2 TRBD1 13 TRBV29-1 CSVQPGTGYGYTF
TRBJ2-7 TRBD2 15 TRBV19 CASSELAGASYEQYF
TRBJ2-3 TRBD1 16 TRBV4-1 CASSPRQGISTDTQYF
TRBJ1-2 NA 12 TRBV29-1 CSVHKDGYGYTF
TRBJ1-2 NA 14 TRBV12-3/TRBV12-4 CASTLTGTSYGYTF
TRBJ2-1 NA 16 TRBV3-1 CASSQVGRSSYNEQFF
TRBJ1-1 NA 16 TRBV20-1 CSASRGFGGGSTEAFF
TRBJ2-7 NA 15 TRBV29-1 CSARGEQGGSYEQYF
TRBJ2-1 TRBD2 15 TRBV20-1 CSASTGTSGANEQFF
TRBJ1-4 NA 14 TRBV7-9 CASSPAGFEEKLFF